This TCR beta chain was found in a study of CD4+ T cells in melanoma. Study results and limitations: Diverse differentiation states were reported for melanoma neoantigen-specific CD4+ T cells. A reported correlation linked neoantigen-specific CD4+ T cells to CD8+, macrophage and B cell function.

Clones were read by immunoSEQ multiplex PCR, and TCRdb kept only the in-frame ones, dropping some. The sample lists some 10,000 clones, about 70% occurring once. As concerns this clone: What it binds is unknown.

The sequence derives from a human donor with melanoma. The sequencing sample was made of cells from a culture (not recorded whether cultured in vitro).

The CDR3 DNA reads as TGTGCCAGTAGGTCGGGACTGGGGCGCTCTGGGGCCAACGTCCTGACTTTC. Translation gives CASRSGLGRSGANVLTF. This chain uses TRBV19 with TRBJ2-6; perhaps TRBD2 as D (6 bases). Trimming left V 6 bases short and J 0 bases short, with 15 bases between. The V gene's germline CDR1 is LNHDA and CDR2 SQIVND (reference sequence). CDR3 length: 17 residues.